These T cell receptor beta chains were read from a single sample in a study of shared clonotypes between healthy human individuals. Produced via immunoSEQ multiplex PCR; TCRdb's table is partial and in-frame only. This sample has about 2,200,000 clones, with just over 90% found just once. Specimen: naive CD8+ T cells from PBMCs. These TCRs come from a young man in good health. Some clones in this sample may be carry-over from other donors' samples. CDR3s include the opening cysteine and the closing phenylalanine or tryptophan. Each record gives: clone size, J gene, V gene, D gene, CDR3 length, CDR3 protein, CDR3 DNA. D genes are given only for firm matches. A clone size is listed for some rows: how often the clone was seen (once, few, many), or a class if it is expanded.

size: NA
J: TRBJ2-7
V: TRBV7-2
D: NA
length: 12
CDR3: CASSESGYEQYF
DNA: TGTGCCAGCAGCGAATCAGGGTACGAGCAGTACTTC

size: NA
J: TRBJ1-1
V: TRBV5-1
D: NA
length: 17
CDR3: CASSDDNMGGKNTEAFF
DNA: TGCGCCAGCAGCGATGACAACATGGGGGGTAAGAACACTGAAGCTTTCTTT

size: few
J: TRBJ1-1
V: TRBV11-2
D: TRBD1
length: 14
CDR3: CASSRTGRNTEAFF
DNA: TGTGCCAGCAGTCGGACAGGGCGGAACACTGAAGCTTTCTTT

size: NA
J: TRBJ2-7
V: TRBV28
D: NA
length: 14
CDR3: CASSGTGTTYEQYF
DNA: TGTGCCAGCAGTGGGACCGGGACCACCTACGAGCAGTACTTC

size: NA
J: TRBJ2-5
V: TRBV7-6
D: TRBD2
length: 15
CDR3: CASGPSGSLGETQYF
DNA: TGTGCCAGCGGACCTAGCGGGAGCCTCGGAGAGACCCAGTACTTC

size: NA
J: TRBJ1-5
V: TRBV5-6
D: NA
length: 16
CDR3: CASSLNPSEGNQPQHF
DNA: TGTGCCAGCAGCTTGAATCCATCCGAGGGTAATCAGCCCCAGCATTTT

size: NA
J: TRBJ2-2
V: TRBV5-1
D: NA
length: 14
CDR3: CASINGIGTGELFF
DNA: TGCGCCAGCATCAATGGGATTGGCACCGGGGAGCTGTTTTTT

size: NA
J: TRBJ1-2
V: TRBV27
D: NA
length: 13
CDR3: CASSLSGVNGYTF
DNA: TGTGCCAGCAGTTTATCAGGGGTGAATGGCTACACCTTC

size: NA
J: TRBJ2-1
V: TRBV19
D: NA
length: 16
CDR3: CASSIGMYGQYNEQFF
DNA: TGTGCCAGTAGTATAGGGATGTACGGGCAGTACAATGAGCAGTTCTTC

size: NA
J: TRBJ2-7
V: TRBV6-5
D: NA
length: 13
CDR3: CASRGVRSYEQYF
DNA: TGTGCCAGCAGAGGGGTCCGCTCCTACGAGCAGTACTTC

size: NA
J: TRBJ2-6
V: TRBV29-1
D: NA
length: 14
CDR3: CSVDEGSGANVLTF
DNA: TGCAGCGTTGATGAGGGCTCTGGGGCCAACGTCCTGACTTTC

size: NA
J: TRBJ2-7
V: TRBV5-6
D: NA
length: 14
CDR3: CASSFPWENYEQYF
DNA: TGTGCCAGCAGCTTTCCGTGGGAGAACTACGAGCAGTACTTC

size: NA
J: TRBJ2-1
V: TRBV7-8
D: NA
length: 14
CDR3: CASSPGWGYNEQFF
DNA: TGTGCCAGCAGCCCCGGTTGGGGCTACAATGAGCAGTTCTTC

size: NA
J: TRBJ2-3
V: TRBV28
D: NA
length: 13
CDR3: CASSLGGLDTQYF
DNA: TGTGCCAGCAGTTTGGGGGGGCTGGATACGCAGTATTTT

size: NA
J: TRBJ2-3
V: TRBV27
D: TRBD2
length: 17
CDR3: CASSFLGGEALRDTQYF
DNA: TGTGCCAGCAGTTTCCTGGGGGGGGAGGCACTCCGGGATACGCAGTATTTT

size: NA
J: TRBJ2-1
V: TRBV7-8
D: NA
length: 17
CDR3: CASSLARGRGSYNEQFF
DNA: TGTGCCAGCAGCTTAGCGCGGGGCAGGGGATCCTACAATGAGCAGTTCTTC

size: once
J: TRBJ1-1
V: TRBV28
D: TRBD1
length: 13
CDR3: CASGTEGSTEAFF
DNA: TGTGCCAGCGGGACAGAGGGGAGCACTGAAGCTTTCTTT

size: NA
J: TRBJ2-1
V: TRBV4-2
D: NA
length: 15
CDR3: CASSQTLETYNEQFF
DNA: TGTGCCAGCAGCCAAACCCTAGAGACCTACAATGAGCAGTTCTTC

size: NA
J: TRBJ2-6
V: TRBV11-2
D: NA
length: 15
CDR3: CASSLSGSGANVLTF
DNA: TGTGCCAGCAGCTTAAGCGGTTCTGGGGCCAACGTCCTGACTTTC

size: NA
J: TRBJ1-1
V: TRBV6-6
D: NA
length: 12
CDR3: CASTPGLDEAFF
DNA: TGTGCCAGCACTCCGGGACTTGATGAAGCTTTCTTT

size: NA
J: TRBJ1-2
V: TRBV9
D: NA
length: 14
CDR3: CASSVGGRDYGYTF
DNA: TGTGCCAGCAGCGTAGGGGGCAGGGACTATGGCTACACCTTC

size: NA
J: TRBJ2-2
V: TRBV5-5
D: TRBD2
length: 16
CDR3: CASSLTLAAFTGELFF
DNA: TGTGCCAGCAGCTTGACACTAGCGGCATTCACCGGGGAGCTGTTTTTT

size: NA
J: TRBJ2-2
V: TRBV2
D: NA
length: 15
CDR3: CASSDLQGVTGELFF
DNA: TGTGCCAGCAGTGACCTACAGGGTGTCACCGGGGAGCTGTTTTTT

size: NA
J: TRBJ2-1
V: TRBV6-4
D: TRBD2
length: 15
CDR3: CASSDLASGRNEQFF
DNA: TGTGCCAGCAGTGACCTGGCTAGCGGGAGGAATGAGCAGTTCTTC

size: NA
J: TRBJ1-2
V: TRBV9
D: TRBD1
length: 14
CDR3: CASSEAQGADGYTF
DNA: TGTGCCAGCAGCGAGGCGCAGGGGGCTGATGGCTACACCTTC

size: NA
J: TRBJ2-7
V: TRBV7-9
D: TRBD1
length: 14
CDR3: CASSRGTGGYEQYF
DNA: TGTGCCAGCAGCCGAGGGACAGGGGGCTACGAGCAGTACTTC

size: NA
J: TRBJ2-3
V: TRBV27
D: TRBD2
length: 14
CDR3: CASSERGGTDTQYF
DNA: TGTGCCAGCAGTGAGCGGGGCGGTACAGATACGCAGTATTTT

size: NA
J: TRBJ2-7
V: TRBV28
D: NA
length: 10
CDR3: CASSRYEQYF
DNA: TGTGCCAGCAGTAGATACGAGCAGTACTTC

size: NA
J: TRBJ1-1
V: TRBV9
D: TRBD1
length: 16
CDR3: CASSVEQGAHVSEAFF
DNA: TGTGCCAGCAGCGTAGAACAGGGGGCGCATGTGTCTGAAGCTTTCTTT

size: NA
J: TRBJ1-5
V: TRBV7-8
D: NA
length: 15
CDR3: CASTLGIGPNQPQHF
DNA: TGTGCCAGCACCCTGGGGATAGGCCCAAATCAGCCCCAGCATTTT

size: NA
J: TRBJ1-2
V: TRBV19
D: NA
length: 15
CDR3: CASSPWDTTNYGYTF
DNA: TGTGCCAGTAGTCCCTGGGACACTACTAACTATGGCTACACCTTC

size: NA
J: TRBJ2-7
V: TRBV10-3
D: NA
length: 14
CDR3: CAISEGQGVYEQYF
DNA: TGTGCCATCAGTGAGGGGCAGGGCGTCTACGAGCAGTACTTC

size: NA
J: TRBJ2-6
V: TRBV6-5
D: NA
length: 15
CDR3: CASTSLAEGANVLTF
DNA: TGTGCCAGCACCTCTCTAGCTGAAGGGGCCAACGTCCTGACTTTC

size: NA
J: TRBJ2-3
V: TRBV9
D: NA
length: 12
CDR3: CASNGVSDTQYF
DNA: TGTGCCAGCAACGGAGTGTCGGATACGCAGTATTTT

size: NA
J: TRBJ1-2
V: TRBV5-1
D: NA
length: 18
CDR3: CASSLGLGPDHLNYGYTF
DNA: TGCGCCAGCAGCTTGGGGTTGGGGCCGGACCACCTTAACTATGGCTACACCTTC

size: NA
J: TRBJ2-7
V: TRBV6-1
D: NA
length: 15
CDR3: CASSESSRGTYEQYF
DNA: TGTGCCAGCAGTGAAAGTAGCAGAGGCACCTACGAGCAGTACTTC

size: once
J: TRBJ2-1
V: TRBV7-3
D: NA
length: 14
CDR3: CASSLSVSYNEQFF
DNA: TGTGCCAGCAGCTTAAGTGTCTCCTACAATGAGCAGTTCTTC

size: once
J: TRBJ2-7
V: TRBV28
D: TRBD2
length: 15
CDR3: CASSLLAGGTREQYF
DNA: TGTGCCAGCAGCCTACTAGCGGGAGGAACAAGGGAGCAGTACTTC

size: NA
J: TRBJ2-3
V: TRBV10-3
D: NA
length: 14
CDR3: CAISPGWGTDTQYF
DNA: TGTGCCATCAGTCCCGGGTGGGGCACAGATACGCAGTATTTT

size: NA
J: TRBJ2-7
V: TRBV14
D: NA
length: 17
CDR3: CASSQIGALEDLGEQYF
DNA: TGTGCCAGCAGCCAGATTGGGGCACTCGAGGACCTGGGCGAGCAGTACTTC

size: NA
J: TRBJ2-1
V: TRBV9
D: NA
length: 15
CDR3: CASSVEGKIYNEQFF
DNA: TGTGCCAGCAGCGTAGAGGGGAAGATATACAATGAGCAGTTCTTC

size: NA
J: TRBJ2-7
V: TRBV9
D: NA
length: 15
CDR3: CASSAGPSTSYEQYF
DNA: TGTGCCAGCAGCGCGGGACCGTCGACCTCCTACGAGCAGTACTTC